Given below is one TCR beta chain in context. Selected positively for CCR7 and CD45RO-negative, naive CD8 cells excluded terminally differentiated effector memory CD45RA+ cells. This sample is part of a study of shared clonotypes between healthy human individuals. The method was immunoSEQ multiplex PCR; TCRdb's version includes in-frame clones alone and lacks a portion of them. This table has around 2,000,000 clones, about 95% appearing once. The germline V gene encodes CDR1 SNHLY and CDR2 FYNNEI. V lost 4 bases to trimming and J lost 1 base, with 17 bases between them. This CDR3 contains 17 residues.

Sequencing was done on a sample of naive CD8+ T cells sorted from blood. This clonotype was sampled from a man in his late teens or twenties in good health. The chain recombines TRBV2 with TRBJ2-1; a possible D gene is TRBD2 (5 bases). The CDR3 is CASSAGKAAASYNEQFF. The DNA for the CDR3 is TGTGCCAGCAGTGCGGGAAAAGCGGCCGCATCCTACAATGAGCAGTTCTTC.